This T cell receptor beta chain was recovered during a study of cytomegalovirus exposure and HLA in healthy donors. To note about this clone: Its antigen is not identified.

PCR was performed using 60 Vbeta and 13 Jbeta primers. TCRdb's table, derived via immunoSEQ multiplex PCR, lists solely in-frame clones and lacks some. The data hold 150,000 to 200,000 clones, with roughly 70% observed a single time. CDR3 length equals 13 residues. V lost 6 bases and J lost 5, with 13 bases in between. CDR1 is MNHEY and CDR2 is SVGAGI in the germline V gene. General study points: In a later analysis, approximately 18,000 TCR beta sequences were associated with HLA alleles at 0.05 false discovery rate. Three CMV-associated chains proved CMV antigen-specific in vitro.

V and J are TRBV6-5 and TRBJ1-2; D is perhaps TRBD1 (6 bases). The sample was PBMCs. The origin of this receptor is a male donor in good health and CMV-seronegative. Here the CDR3 reads CASRYDRQYGYTF. The CDR3 DNA reads TGTGCCAGCAGATACGACAGGCAGTATGGCTACACCTTC.